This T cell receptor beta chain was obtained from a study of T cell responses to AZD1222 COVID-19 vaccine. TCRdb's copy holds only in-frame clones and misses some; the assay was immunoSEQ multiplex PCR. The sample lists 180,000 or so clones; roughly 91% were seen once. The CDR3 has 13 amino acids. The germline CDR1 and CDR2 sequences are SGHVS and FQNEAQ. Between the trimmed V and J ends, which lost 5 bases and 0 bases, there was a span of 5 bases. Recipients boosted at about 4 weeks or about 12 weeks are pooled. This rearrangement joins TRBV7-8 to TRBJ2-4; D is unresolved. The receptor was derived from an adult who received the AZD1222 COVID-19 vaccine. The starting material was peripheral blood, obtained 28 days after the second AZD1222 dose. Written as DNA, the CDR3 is TGTGCCAGCAGCCCCCTAGCCAAAAACATTCAGTACTTC. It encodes CASSPLAKNIQYF.